This TCR beta chain is from a study of PD-L1 blockade in urothelial cancer. The wider study: Blood analyses occurred 3 weeks (second dose) and 6 weeks post treatment start. Blood samples had a median of approximately 150,000 T cells, some 83,000 unique TCRs, and clonality 0.07 to 0.08.

Synthetic TCR analog templates were spiked into each PCR. Assay: immunoSEQ multiplex PCR; the TCRdb copy retains only in-frame clones and omits some. The profile shows about 95,000 clones, around nine tenths of them singletons. The germline V gene has CDR1 SGDLS and CDR2 YYNGEE. The CDR3 runs to 15 residues. Trimming cost V 0 bases and J 2 bases, with 10 bases left between them. Regarding time point: pretreatment peripheral blood. The material was PBMCs, obtained around atezolizumab (anti-PD-L1) treatment. The source of this sequence is a man aged 60 to 75 with urothelial cancer. This chain connects TRBV9 to TRBJ2-3; no reliable D call. CDR3 nucleotides: TGTGCCAGCAGCGTAGTCGGGTGGAACACAGATACGCAGTATTTT. This encodes CASSVVGWNTDTQYF.